This paragraph covers one TCR beta chain sequence. There is no known antigen for this receptor. No much larger clone is present one base from it, and per-base qualities are unavailable. Participants in the prospective study were enrolled through a virtual design, were aged roughly 18 to 90 years, and lived in 20 to 30 United States geographic areas. In the prospective study, cohorts were assigned on the basis of participant-reported clinical history obtained from a screening survey and a study questionnaire. Exposed participants had been in contact with someone with a PCR-confirmed or clinician-diagnosed COVID-19 case within 2 weeks of study entry. In the prospective study, whole blood, serum and a nasopharyngeal or oropharyngeal swab were collected from each participant by mobile phlebotomists. Additional blood draws and questionnaires over an approximately two-month period could optionally be provided by prospective study participants. Prospective study blood samples were shipped either frozen or at room temperature before DNA extraction.

At the junction V is shortened by 5 bases and J by 2 bases, with 7 bases in between. CDR1 and CDR2 (KGHDR, SFDVKD) derive from the germline V gene. Inclusive of the bounding cysteine and phenylalanine, the CDR3 is 13 residues long. Just the 39-base CDR3 DNA is kept, in frame starting at base 1. The sample originates from a study of blood T cell repertoires in COVID-19 (dated by TCRdb to the early 2020s). With respect to the entire study: Collaborator samples came from the United States, Italy and Spain and covered acute and convalescent phases of COVID-19. The material from the prospective study consisted of cDNA or gDNA derived from T cells, B-cell-depleted T cells, or PBMCs. The dataset comprised deeply sampled blood TCRbeta repertoires from subjects exposed to, actively infected with, or recovered from COVID-19. The repertoires were released in a freely available public database meant as a resource for research on the immune response to SARS-CoV-2. Samples came from the ongoing ImmuneRACE study (first 160 participants) plus 1,254 subjects from 6 global collaborators. Nearly every sample came with metadata listing a de-identified subject ID, COVID-19 status, age in years and sex. Where available, HLA class I and class II types were obtained from metadata supplied by the sample provider rather than from assay-based typing.

The immunoSEQ Assay, a bias-controlled multiplex PCR, was used to amplify TCRbeta CDR3 regions from genomic DNA. Turning to the authors' computational methods: The number of nucleated cells in each sample was estimated by amplification of reference gene primers within the assay. To quantify the absolute abundance of each unique TCRbeta CDR3 rearrangement, sequence reads were collapsed and filtered. For each sample, productive Simpson clonality was calculated as the square root of Simpson's diversity index across productive rearrangements. The table was pulled from immuneACCESS by TCRdb, which kept in-frame rearrangements only. Such tables lose some clones; where checked, under half of the loss comes from unresolved V genes, and the rest has no known cause. That table gives V, J and clone size, and the DNA gave D and trimming. This sample has tens of thousands of clones in its table, and more than 55% of those were observed once. The ten largest clones add up to approximately 51% of the sample.

General findings and caveats noted by the study authors: Clinical and demographic metadata were provided uncurated, with the amount varying by source and participant.

The chain was built from TRBV24-1 and TRBJ2-3; 5 matching bases give a weak D call of TRBD1. The receptor was derived from a woman aged 55-75 years who had been exposed to COVID-19. Input material: PBMCs or T cells enriched from blood (not recorded which). The nucleotides read TGTGCCACCAGTGGACAGTACACAGATACGCAGTATTTT. It translates to CATSGQYTDTQYF.